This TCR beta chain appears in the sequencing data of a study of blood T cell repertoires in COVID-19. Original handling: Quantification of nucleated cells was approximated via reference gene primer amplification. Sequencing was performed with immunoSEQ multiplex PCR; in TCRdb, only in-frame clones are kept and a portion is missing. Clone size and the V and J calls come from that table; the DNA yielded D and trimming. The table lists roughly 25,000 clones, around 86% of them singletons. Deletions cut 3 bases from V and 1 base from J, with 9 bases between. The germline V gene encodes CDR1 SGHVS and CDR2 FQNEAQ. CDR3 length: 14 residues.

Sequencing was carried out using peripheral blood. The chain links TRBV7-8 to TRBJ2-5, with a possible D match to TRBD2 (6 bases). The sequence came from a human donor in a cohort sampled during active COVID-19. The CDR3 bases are TGTGCCAGCAGCTTTCGCGGGGCCCAAGAGACCCAGTACTTC. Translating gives CASSFRGAQETQYF.